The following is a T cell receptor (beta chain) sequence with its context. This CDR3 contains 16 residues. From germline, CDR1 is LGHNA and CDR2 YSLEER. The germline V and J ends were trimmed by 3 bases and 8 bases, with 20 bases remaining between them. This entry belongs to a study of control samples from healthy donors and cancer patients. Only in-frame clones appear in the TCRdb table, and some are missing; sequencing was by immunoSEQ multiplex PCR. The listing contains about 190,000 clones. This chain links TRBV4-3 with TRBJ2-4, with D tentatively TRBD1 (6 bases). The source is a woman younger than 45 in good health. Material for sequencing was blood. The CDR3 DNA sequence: TGCGCCAGCAGCCACGGGCGGTCAGGGGTGGGAGACATTCAGTACTTC. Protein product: CASSHGRSGVGDIQYF.